Listed below are T cell receptor beta chains from one sample, sequenced in a study of blood T cell repertoires in COVID-19. Produced via immunoSEQ multiplex PCR; TCRdb's table is partial and in-frame only. The table has under 200,000 clones, over 70% seen once. Sequencing input: peripheral blood. The receptors come from a woman aged 55-70 years with acute or convalescent COVID-19. The CDR3 runs from the conserved cysteine through the conserved F or W. The D gene is left open where the match is weak. Size values are once, few and many counts, or a class for expanded clones, and some rows have none.

j_call v_call d_call clone_size cdr3_nt cdr3_aa
TRBJ2-4 TRBV10-3 NA NA TGTGCCATCAGTGAAAACGGGGAAAGAAACATTCAGTACTTC CAISENGERNIQYF
TRBJ1-2 TRBV30 TRBD1 NA TGTGCCTGGAAACGGGACAGAAATAACTATGGCTACACCTTC CAWKRDRNNYGYTF
TRBJ1-1 TRBV19 TRBD1 once TGTGCCAGTAGTATCCTAAACCGGGACAGGGAAGCTTTCTTT CASSILNRDREAFF
TRBJ1-2 TRBV9 NA few TGTGCCAGCAGCGTAGCTACAGGGCCGAACTATGGCTACACCTTC CASSVATGPNYGYTF
TRBJ2-3 TRBV25-1 NA NA TGTGCCAGCAGTGGGGGGACTCGAATCGATTACTACACAGATACGCAGTATTTT CASSGGTRIDYYTDTQYF
TRBJ2-3 TRBV11-2 NA NA TGTGCCAGCAGCTTAAGAGCCGGAACAGGGAGCACAGATACGCAGTATTTT CASSLRAGTGSTDTQYF
TRBJ2-7 TRBV3-1/TRBV3-2 NA once TGTGCCAGCTCCCTCCGACAGACCTACGAGCAGTACTTC CASSLRQTYEQYF
TRBJ1-2 TRBV7-2 NA NA TGTGCCAGCAGCTTATCCAGGGTTCAAAACTATGGCTACACCTTC CASSLSRVQNYGYTF
TRBJ1-4 TRBV29-1 NA NA TGCAGCGTTGAAGTGGCGACTGCCTATGAAAAACTGTTTTTT CSVEVATAYEKLFF
TRBJ1-3 TRBV9 TRBD1 NA TGTGCCAGCAGCGTTCGGACAGGGAACTCTGGAAACACCATATATTTT CASSVRTGNSGNTIYF
TRBJ1-1 TRBV6-5 NA NA TGTGCCAGCAGTGACTCGGGGGCGGGGAACACTGAAGCTTTCTTT CASSDSGAGNTEAFF
TRBJ1-5 TRBV27 NA NA TGTGCCAGCAGTTTAATCGGGGGATCTAGTCAGCCCCAGCATTTT CASSLIGGSSQPQHF
TRBJ2-3 TRBV5-6 NA NA TGTGCCAGCAGCTTAGAACTGCGCGGGGATACGCAGTATTTT CASSLELRGDTQYF
TRBJ1-1 TRBV19 TRBD1 NA TGTGCCAGTAGTGGATTGGGGACAGGGCGGGTTTTCTTT CASSGLGTGRVFF
TRBJ2-6 TRBV19 NA NA TGTGCCAGTAGTATAGGGAGAGGGTCTGGGGCCAACGTCCTGACTTTC CASSIGRGSGANVLTF
TRBJ1-6 TRBV14 NA NA TGTGCCAGCAGCCAAGAAGACAGGCGGGGAGGGCCCCTCCACTTT CASSQEDRRGGPLHF
TRBJ2-7 TRBV4-1 TRBD2 NA TGCGCCAGCAGCCTTTTAAGCGGGGCTTTCTCCTACGAGCAGTACTTC CASSLLSGAFSYEQYF
TRBJ1-4 TRBV6-5 TRBD1 NA TGTGCCAGCAGTCGGGACAGGGCTAATGAAAAACTGTTTTTT CASSRDRANEKLFF
TRBJ2-5 TRBV2 TRBD2 NA TGTGCCAGCAGTCTGGCGGGGGTGGCGCGGGAGACCCAGTACTTC CASSLAGVARETQYF
TRBJ1-6 TRBV7-3 NA NA TGTGCCAGCAGCCCGACGACAGAGTCCCCCCTCCACTTT CASSPTTESPLHF
TRBJ2-3 TRBV2 TRBD1 few TGTGCCAGCAGCACAAGGACAGGGAGCACAGATACGCAGTATTTT CASSTRTGSTDTQYF
TRBJ2-4 TRBV6-6 TRBD1 NA TGTGCCAGCAGTGACATGGGACAGGGAACAAACATTCAGTACTTC CASSDMGQGTNIQYF
TRBJ2-3 TRBV6-4 TRBD2 NA TGTGCCAGCAGCTTAACGACTAGCAATGTGCCAGATACGCAGTATTTT CASSLTTSNVPDTQYF
TRBJ1-1 TRBV6-4 NA NA TGTGCCAGCAGTAAGGAGTGGTCCACTGAAGCTTTCTTT CASSKEWSTEAFF
TRBJ1-2 TRBV11-2 NA NA TGTGCCAGCAGCTTAGTGGGCGGACCGGGGGATGGCTACACCTTC CASSLVGGPGDGYTF
TRBJ1-6 TRBV7-2 TRBD1 NA TGTGCCAGCAGCCTACGACAGGGTTTGGATTCACCCCTCCACTTT CASSLRQGLDSPLHF
TRBJ2-3 TRBV6-2/TRBV6-3 NA NA TGTGCCAGCAGTGAGTTGACAGTCCGAAACACAGATACGCAGTATTTT CASSELTVRNTDTQYF
TRBJ2-7 TRBV29-1 NA few TGCAGCGCTCGCGGAAGCTACGAGCAGTACTTC CSARGSYEQYF
TRBJ2-5 TRBV28 TRBD2 NA TGTGCCAGCAGTTTTTCCACGCGGGGGGGCCAAGAGACCCAGTACTTC CASSFSTRGGQETQYF
TRBJ1-1 TRBV19 TRBD1 NA TGTGCCAGTACACCTCCGGGACAGGGGGGTGAAGCTTTCTTT CASTPPGQGGEAFF
TRBJ1-1 TRBV6-7 NA NA TGTGCCAGCAGTTACTCGACGGGTGAGATCTTAGACAGCGATCTTGAAGCTTTCTTT CASSYSTGEILDSDLEAFF
TRBJ2-2 TRBV6-5 NA NA TGTGCCAGCACAGGGGACCGGGAGCTGTTTTTT CASTGDRELFF
TRBJ1-1 TRBV2 NA once TGTGCCAGCAGTGAACTTTTTGGGGAGAGGGACACTGAAGCTTTCTTT CASSELFGERDTEAFF
TRBJ2-4 TRBV3-1/TRBV3-2 NA NA TGTGCCAGCAGCCATGGCAGGGGACTTCAGTACTTC CASSHGRGLQYF
TRBJ2-7 TRBV15 NA NA TGTGCCACCAGCATAGACAAATGGGGCACCACCTCCTACGAGCAGTACTTC CATSIDKWGTTSYEQYF
TRBJ1-6 TRBV9 TRBD1 NA TGTGCCAGCAGCCGGGGGACAGGGGGAGATTCACCCCTCCACTTT CASSRGTGGDSPLHF